This T cell receptor beta chain derives from a study of blood T cell repertoires in COVID-19. Study-level background: Samples representing acute and convalescent COVID-19 were sourced from the United States, Italy and Spain. In each case, the material was cDNA or gDNA derived from T cells, B-cell-depleted T cells, or PBMCs.

During active infection, Seattle patients enrolled and were then monitored through disease. J lost 6 bases, V lost 5 bases, and 10 bases had no gene match. The CDR3 runs 15 residues. Germline V gene lookup returns CDR1 LNHDA and CDR2 SQIVND (reference sequence). Only in-frame clones appear in the TCRdb table, and some are missing; sequencing was by immunoSEQ multiplex PCR. The sample yields hundreds of thousands of clones, about 89% seen once. The chain couples TRBV19 to TRBJ1-5, with TRBD1 identical over 7 bases. Sequenced material: peripheral blood. This clonotype was obtained from a woman in her 30s with COVID-19, enrolled during active disease. CDR3 coding DNA: TGTGCCAGTAGTTCGACAGGGAGAATGGCTCAGCCCCAGCATTTT. Translated, it gives CASSSTGRMAQPQHF.